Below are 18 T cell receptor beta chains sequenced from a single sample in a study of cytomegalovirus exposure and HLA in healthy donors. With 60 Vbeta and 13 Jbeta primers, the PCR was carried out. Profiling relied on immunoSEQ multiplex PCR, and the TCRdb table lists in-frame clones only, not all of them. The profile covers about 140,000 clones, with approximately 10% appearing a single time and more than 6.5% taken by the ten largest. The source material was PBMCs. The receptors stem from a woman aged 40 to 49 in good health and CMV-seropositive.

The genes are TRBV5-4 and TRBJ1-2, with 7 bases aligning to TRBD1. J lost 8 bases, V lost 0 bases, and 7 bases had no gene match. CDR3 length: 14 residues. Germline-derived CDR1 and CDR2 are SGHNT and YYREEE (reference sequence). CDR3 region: CASSLETGFVGYTF. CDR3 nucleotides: TGTGCCAGCAGCTTGGAGACAGGGTTTGTCGGCTACACCTTC.

This CDR3 is CASRLGGAAQPQHF. CDR3 DNA: TGTGCCAGCAGGTTGGGGGGGGCGGCTCAGCCCCAGCATTTT. V gene TRBV6-1 combines with J gene TRBJ1-5; D may be TRBD1 (6 bases). In germline, CDR1 is MNHNS, CDR2 SASEGT. This CDR3 has 14 residues. Between the trimmed V and J ends, which lost 6 bases and 6 bases, there was a span of 15 bases.

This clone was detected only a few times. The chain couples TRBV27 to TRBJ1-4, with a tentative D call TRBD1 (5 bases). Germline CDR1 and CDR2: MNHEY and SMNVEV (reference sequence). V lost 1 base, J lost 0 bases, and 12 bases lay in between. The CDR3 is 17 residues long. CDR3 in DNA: TGTGCCAGCAGTTTATATGACAGAATTTCAACTAATGAAAAACTGTTTTTT. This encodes CASSLYDRISTNEKLFF.

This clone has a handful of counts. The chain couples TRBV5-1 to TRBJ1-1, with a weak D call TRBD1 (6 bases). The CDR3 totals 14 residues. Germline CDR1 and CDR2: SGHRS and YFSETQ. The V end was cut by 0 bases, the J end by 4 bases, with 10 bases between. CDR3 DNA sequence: TGCGCCAGCAGCTTGGACAGGGTAAGCACTGAAGCTTTCTTT. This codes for CASSLDRVSTEAFF. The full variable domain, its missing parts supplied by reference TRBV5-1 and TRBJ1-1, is KAGVTQTPRYLIKTRGQQVTLSCSPISGHRSVSWYQQTPGQGLQFLFEYFSETQRNKGNFPGRFSGRQFSNSRSEMNVSTLELGDSALYLCASSLDRVSTEAFFGQGTRLTVV.

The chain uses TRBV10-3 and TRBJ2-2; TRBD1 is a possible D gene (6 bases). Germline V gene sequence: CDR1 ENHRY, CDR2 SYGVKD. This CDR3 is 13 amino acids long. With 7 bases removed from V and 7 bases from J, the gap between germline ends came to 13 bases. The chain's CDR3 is CAINTRGGGELFF. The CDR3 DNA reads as TGTGCCATCAACACCAGGGGTGGCGGGGAGCTGTTTTTT.

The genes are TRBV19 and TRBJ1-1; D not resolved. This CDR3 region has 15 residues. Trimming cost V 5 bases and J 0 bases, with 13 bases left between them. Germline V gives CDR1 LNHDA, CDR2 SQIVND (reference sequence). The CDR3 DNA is TGTGCCAGTAGTCCCAACAGCCTTATGAACACTGAAGCTTTCTTT. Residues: CASSPNSLMNTEAFF.

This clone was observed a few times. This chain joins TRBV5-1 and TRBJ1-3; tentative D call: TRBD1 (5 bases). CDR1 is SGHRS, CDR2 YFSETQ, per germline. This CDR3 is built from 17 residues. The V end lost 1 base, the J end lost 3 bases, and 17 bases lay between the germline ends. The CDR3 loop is CASSLFDLGRVGNTIYF. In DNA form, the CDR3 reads TGCGCCAGCAGCTTGTTTGATCTCGGCAGGGTTGGAAACACCATATATTTT.

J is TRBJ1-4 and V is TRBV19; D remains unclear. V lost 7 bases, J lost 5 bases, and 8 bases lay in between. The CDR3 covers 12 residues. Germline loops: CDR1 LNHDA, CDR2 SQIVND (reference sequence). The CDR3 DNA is TGTGCCAGTACAGGCAAAAATGAAAAACTGTTTTTT. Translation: CASTGKNEKLFF.

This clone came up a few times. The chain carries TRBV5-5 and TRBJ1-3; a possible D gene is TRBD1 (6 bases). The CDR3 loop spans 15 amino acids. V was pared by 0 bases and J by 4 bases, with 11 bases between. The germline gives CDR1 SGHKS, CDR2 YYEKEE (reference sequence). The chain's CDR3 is CASSLGAGAGNTIYF. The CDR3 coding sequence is TGTGCCAGCAGCTTGGGGGCAGGGGCGGGAAACACCATATATTTT.

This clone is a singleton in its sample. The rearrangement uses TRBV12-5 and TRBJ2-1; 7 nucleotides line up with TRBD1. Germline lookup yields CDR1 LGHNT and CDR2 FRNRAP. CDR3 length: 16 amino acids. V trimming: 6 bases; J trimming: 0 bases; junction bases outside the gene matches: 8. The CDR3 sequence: CASGPRGGHSYNEQFF. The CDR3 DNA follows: TGTGCTAGTGGCCCCAGAGGGGGCCACTCCTACAATGAGCAGTTCTTC. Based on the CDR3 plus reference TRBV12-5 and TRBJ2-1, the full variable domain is DARVTQTPRHKVTEMGQEVTMRCQPILGHNTVFWYRQTMMQGLELLAYFRNRAPLDDSGMPKDRFSAEMPDATLATLKIQPSEPRDSAVYFCASGPRGGHSYNEQFFGPGTRLTVL.

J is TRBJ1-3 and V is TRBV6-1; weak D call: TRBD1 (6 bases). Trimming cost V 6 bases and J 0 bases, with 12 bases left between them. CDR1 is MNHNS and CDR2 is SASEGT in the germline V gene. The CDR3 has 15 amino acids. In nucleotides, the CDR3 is TGTGCCAGCAGGGTTACAGGGCACTCTGGAAACACCATATATTTT. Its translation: CASRVTGHSGNTIYF.

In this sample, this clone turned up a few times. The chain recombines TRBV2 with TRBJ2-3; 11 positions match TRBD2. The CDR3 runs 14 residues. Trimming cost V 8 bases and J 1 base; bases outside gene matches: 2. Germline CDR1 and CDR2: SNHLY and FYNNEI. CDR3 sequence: CASLAGGGTDTQYF. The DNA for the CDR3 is TGTGCCAGCCTAGCGGGGGGCGGCACAGATACGCAGTATTTT.

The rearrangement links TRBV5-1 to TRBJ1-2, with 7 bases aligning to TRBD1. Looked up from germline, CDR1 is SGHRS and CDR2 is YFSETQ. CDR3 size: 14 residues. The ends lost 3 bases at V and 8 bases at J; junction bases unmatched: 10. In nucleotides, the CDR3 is TGCGCCAGCAGCTCCCTGACCCAGGGGGACGGCTACACCTTC. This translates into CASSSLTQGDGYTF. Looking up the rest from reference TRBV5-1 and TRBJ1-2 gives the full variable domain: KAGVTQTPRYLIKTRGQQVTLSCSPISGHRSVSWYQQTPGQGLQFLFEYFSETQRNKGNFPGRFSGRQFSNSRSEMNVSTLELGDSALYLCASSSLTQGDGYTFGSGTRLTVV.

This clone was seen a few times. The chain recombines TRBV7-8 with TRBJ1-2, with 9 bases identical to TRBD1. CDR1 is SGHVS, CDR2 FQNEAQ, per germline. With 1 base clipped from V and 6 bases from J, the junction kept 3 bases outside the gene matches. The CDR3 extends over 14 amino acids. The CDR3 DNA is TGTGCCAGCAGCTTAGAACAGGGGGCGCATGGCTACACCTTC. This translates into CASSLEQGAHGYTF.

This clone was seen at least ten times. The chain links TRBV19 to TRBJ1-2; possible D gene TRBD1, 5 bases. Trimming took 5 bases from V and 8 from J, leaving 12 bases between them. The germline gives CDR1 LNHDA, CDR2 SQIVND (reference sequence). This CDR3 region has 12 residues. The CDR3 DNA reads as TGTGCCAGTAGTCCGCAGGGAGGGGGCTACACCTTC. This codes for CASSPQGGGYTF.

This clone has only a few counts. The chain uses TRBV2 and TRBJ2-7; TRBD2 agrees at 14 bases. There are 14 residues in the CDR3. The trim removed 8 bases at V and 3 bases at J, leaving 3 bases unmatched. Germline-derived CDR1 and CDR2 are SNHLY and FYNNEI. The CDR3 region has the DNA TGTGCCAGCGGGACTAGCGGGGGAGACTACGAGCAGTACTTC. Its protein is CASGTSGGDYEQYF.

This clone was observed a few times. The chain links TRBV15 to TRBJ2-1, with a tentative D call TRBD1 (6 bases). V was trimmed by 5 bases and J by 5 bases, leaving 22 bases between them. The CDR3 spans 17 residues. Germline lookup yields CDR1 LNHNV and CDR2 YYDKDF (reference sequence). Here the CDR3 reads CATSARPDSFIDNEQFF. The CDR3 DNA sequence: TGTGCCACCAGCGCTCGGCCGGACAGTTTCATCGACAATGAGCAGTTCTTC.

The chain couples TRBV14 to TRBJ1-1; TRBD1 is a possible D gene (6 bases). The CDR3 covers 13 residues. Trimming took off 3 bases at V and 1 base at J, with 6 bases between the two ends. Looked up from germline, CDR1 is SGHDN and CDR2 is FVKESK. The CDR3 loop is CASSQGQNTEAFF. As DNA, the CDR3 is TGTGCCAGCAGCCAGGGACAGAACACTGAAGCTTTCTTT.